This T cell receptor beta chain was retrieved from a study of radiotherapy plus CTLA-4 blockade in lung cancer. On the study more broadly: There were objective responses in around 18% of patients, and approximately 30% had disease control. Notes on the study in general: Interferon-beta, together with early blood T cell clone dynamics, reportedly best predicted response.

V was cut by 5 bases and J by 8 bases, with 18 bases left in between. The CDR3 contains 14 residues. The germline V gene encodes CDR1 SNHLY and CDR2 FYNNEI. Some clones are missing from TCRdb's copy, which holds only in-frame ones; the method was immunoSEQ multiplex PCR. Among around 43,000 clones listed, more than 65% were seen once. Participants had chemo-refractory metastatic non-small-cell lung cancer and were treated with focal radiation plus ipilimumab CTLA-4 blockade. For this clone: The antigen is not known.

Sequenced here: peripheral blood, sampled from a patient treated with radiotherapy plus ipilimumab. The chain links TRBV2 to TRBJ1-2; the D gene is possibly TRBD1 (6 bases). This clonotype was obtained from a human donor with non-small cell lung cancer who had stable disease on radiotherapy plus ipilimumab. The CDR3: CASSPGLAQGGYTF. CDR3 in DNA: TGTGCCAGCAGTCCTGGGTTGGCCCAGGGGGGCTACACCTTC.